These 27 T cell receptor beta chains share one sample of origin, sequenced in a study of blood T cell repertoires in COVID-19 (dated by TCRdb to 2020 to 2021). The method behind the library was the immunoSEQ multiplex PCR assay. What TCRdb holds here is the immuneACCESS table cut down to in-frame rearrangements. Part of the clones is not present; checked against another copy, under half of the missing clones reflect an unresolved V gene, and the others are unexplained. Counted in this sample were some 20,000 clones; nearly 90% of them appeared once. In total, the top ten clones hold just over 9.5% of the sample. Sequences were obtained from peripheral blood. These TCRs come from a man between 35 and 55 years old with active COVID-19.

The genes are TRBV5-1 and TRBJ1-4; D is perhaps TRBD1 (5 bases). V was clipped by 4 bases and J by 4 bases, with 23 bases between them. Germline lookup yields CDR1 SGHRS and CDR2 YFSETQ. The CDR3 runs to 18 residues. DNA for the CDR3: TGCGCCAGCAGCGGGGGGGAACACCCACTCCGACTTAATGAAAAACTGTTTTTT. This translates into CASSGGEHPLRLNEKLFF.

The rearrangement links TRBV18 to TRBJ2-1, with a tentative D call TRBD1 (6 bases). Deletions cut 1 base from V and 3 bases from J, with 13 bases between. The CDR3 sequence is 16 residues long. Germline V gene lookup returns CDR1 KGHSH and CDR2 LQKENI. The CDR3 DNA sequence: TGTGCCAGCTCACCACGCCGGGACAAATACTACAATGAGCAGTTCTTC. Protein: CASSPRRDKYYNEQFF.

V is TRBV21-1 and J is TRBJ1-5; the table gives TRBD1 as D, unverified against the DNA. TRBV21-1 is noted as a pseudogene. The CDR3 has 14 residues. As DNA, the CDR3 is TGTGCCAGCACCCCCGGACAGAGCAATCAGCCCCAGCATTTT. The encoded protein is CASTPGQSNQPQHF.

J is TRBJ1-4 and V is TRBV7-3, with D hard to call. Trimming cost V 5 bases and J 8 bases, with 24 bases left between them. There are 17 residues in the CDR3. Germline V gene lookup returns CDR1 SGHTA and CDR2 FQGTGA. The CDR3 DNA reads TGTGCCAGCAGCCCTCTCGCCGCCGGGGAAGAAGGGGAAAAACTGTTTTTT. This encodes CASSPLAAGEEGEKLFF.

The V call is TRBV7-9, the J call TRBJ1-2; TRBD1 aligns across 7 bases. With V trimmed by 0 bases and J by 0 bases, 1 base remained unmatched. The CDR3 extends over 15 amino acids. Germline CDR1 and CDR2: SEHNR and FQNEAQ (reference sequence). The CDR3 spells CASSLAGGPNYGYTF. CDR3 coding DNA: TGTGCCAGCAGCTTAGCAGGGGGCCCTAACTATGGCTACACCTTC. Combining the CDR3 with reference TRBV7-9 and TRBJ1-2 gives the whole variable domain DTGVSQNPRHKITKRGQNVTFRCDPISEHNRLYWYRQTLGQGPEFLTYFQNEAQLEKSRLLSDRFSAERPKGSFSTLEIQRTEQGDSAMYLCASSLAGGPNYGYTFGSGTRLTVV.

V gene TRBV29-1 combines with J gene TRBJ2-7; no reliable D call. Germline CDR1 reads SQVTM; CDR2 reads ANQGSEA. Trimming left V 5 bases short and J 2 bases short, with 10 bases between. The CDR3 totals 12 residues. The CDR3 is CSVRVRAYEQYF. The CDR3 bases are TGCAGCGTTCGGGTACGCGCCTACGAGCAGTACTTC.

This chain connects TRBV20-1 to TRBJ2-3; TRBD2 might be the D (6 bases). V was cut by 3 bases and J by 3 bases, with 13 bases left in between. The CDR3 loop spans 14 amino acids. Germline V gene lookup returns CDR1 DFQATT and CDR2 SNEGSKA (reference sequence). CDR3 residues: CSASLRGKTDTQYF. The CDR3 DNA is TGCAGTGCTAGTCTGCGCGGGAAGACAGATACGCAGTATTTT.

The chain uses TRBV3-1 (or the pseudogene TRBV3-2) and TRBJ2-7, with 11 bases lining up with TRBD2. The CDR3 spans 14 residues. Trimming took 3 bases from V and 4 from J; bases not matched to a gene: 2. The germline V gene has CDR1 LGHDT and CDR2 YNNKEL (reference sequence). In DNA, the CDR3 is TGTGCCAGCAGCCAGGGGACTAGCGGATACGAGCAGTACTTC. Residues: CASSQGTSGYEQYF.

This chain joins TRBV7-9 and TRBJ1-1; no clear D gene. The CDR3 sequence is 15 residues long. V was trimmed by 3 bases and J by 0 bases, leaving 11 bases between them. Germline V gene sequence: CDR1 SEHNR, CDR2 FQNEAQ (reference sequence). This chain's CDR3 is CASSFDGMVNTEAFF. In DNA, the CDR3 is TGTGCCAGCAGCTTCGACGGGATGGTGAACACTGAAGCTTTCTTT.

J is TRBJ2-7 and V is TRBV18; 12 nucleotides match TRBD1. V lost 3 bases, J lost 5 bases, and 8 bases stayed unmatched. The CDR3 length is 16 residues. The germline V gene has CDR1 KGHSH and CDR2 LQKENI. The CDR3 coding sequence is TGTGCCAGCTCACCTTATACCGGGACAGGGGGCGACGAGCAGTACTTC. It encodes CASSPYTGTGGDEQYF.

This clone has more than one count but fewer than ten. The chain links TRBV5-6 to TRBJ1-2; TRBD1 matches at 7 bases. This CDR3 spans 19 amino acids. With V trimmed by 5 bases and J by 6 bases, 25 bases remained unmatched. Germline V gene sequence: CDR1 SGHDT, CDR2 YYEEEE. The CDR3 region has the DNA TGTGCCAGCAGACCAGCCAACCGGGACAGCCGAAACCCCACTCATGGCTACACCTTC. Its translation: CASRPANRDSRNPTHGYTF.

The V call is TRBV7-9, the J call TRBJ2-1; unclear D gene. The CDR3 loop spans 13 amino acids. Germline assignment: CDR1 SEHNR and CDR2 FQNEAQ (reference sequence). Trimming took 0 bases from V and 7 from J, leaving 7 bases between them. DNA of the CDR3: TGTGCCAGCAGCTTAGCCCTCAGGAATGAGCAGTTCTTC. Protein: CASSLALRNEQFF.

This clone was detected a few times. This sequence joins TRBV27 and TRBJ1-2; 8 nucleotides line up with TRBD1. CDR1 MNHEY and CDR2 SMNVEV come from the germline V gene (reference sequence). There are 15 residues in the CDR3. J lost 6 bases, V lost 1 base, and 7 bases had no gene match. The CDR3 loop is CASSLYPGQGDGYTF. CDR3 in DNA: TGTGCCAGCAGTTTATACCCCGGACAGGGTGATGGCTACACCTTC.

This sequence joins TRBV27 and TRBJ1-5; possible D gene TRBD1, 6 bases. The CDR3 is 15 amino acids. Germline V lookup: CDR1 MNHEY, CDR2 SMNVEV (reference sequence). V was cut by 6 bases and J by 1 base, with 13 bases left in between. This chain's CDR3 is CASRQGIISNQPQHF. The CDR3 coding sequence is TGTGCCAGCAGACAGGGAATTATAAGCAATCAGCCCCAGCATTTT.

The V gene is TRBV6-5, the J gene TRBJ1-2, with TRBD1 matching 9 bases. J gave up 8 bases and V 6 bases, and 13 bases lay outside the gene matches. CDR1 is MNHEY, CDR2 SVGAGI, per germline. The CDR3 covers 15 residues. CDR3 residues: CASSHGPGQGGGYTF. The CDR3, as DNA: TGTGCCAGCAGCCACGGGCCGGGACAGGGAGGGGGCTACACCTTC.

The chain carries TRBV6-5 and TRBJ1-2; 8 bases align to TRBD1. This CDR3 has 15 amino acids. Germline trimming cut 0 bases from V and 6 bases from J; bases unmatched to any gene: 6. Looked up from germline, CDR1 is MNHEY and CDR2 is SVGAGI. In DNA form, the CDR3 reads TGTGCCAGCAGTTACTCCGGACAGGGAGGCGATGGCTACACCTTC. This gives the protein CASSYSGQGGDGYTF.

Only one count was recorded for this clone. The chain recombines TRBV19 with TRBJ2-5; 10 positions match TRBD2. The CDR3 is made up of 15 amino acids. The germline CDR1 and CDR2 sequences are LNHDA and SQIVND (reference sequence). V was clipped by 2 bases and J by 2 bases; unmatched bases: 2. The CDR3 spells CASSITSGDQETQYF. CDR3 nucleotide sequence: TGTGCCAGTAGTATAACTAGCGGGGATCAAGAGACCCAGTACTTC.

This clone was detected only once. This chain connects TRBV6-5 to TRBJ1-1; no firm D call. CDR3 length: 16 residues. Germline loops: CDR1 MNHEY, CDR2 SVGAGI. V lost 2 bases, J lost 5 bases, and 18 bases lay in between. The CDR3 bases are TGTGCCAGCAGTTACCGACTATCTGGGAGCCGGACTGAAGCTTTCTTT. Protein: CASSYRLSGSRTEAFF.

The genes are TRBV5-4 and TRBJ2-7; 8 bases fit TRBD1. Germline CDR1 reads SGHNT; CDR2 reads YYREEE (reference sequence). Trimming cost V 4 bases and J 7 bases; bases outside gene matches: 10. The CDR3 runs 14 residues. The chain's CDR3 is CASSLTGALREQYF. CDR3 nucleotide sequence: TGTGCCAGCAGCCTGACAGGGGCTCTTAGGGAGCAGTACTTC.

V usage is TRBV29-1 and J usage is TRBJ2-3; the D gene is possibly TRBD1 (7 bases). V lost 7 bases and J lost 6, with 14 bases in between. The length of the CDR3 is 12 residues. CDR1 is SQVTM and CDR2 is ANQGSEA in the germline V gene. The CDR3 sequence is CSAQGGGDTQYF. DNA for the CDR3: TGCAGCGCCCAGGGGGGCGGGGATACGCAGTATTTT.

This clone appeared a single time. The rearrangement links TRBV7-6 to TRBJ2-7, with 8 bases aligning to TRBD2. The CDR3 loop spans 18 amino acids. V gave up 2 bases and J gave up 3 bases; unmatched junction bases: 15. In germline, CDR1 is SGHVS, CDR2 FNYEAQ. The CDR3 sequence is CASSLRPPTGGPDYEQYF. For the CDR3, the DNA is TGTGCCAGCAGCTTAAGGCCCCCTACGGGAGGGCCGGACTACGAGCAGTACTTC.

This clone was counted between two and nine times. This CDR3 reads CSVLPLPGQGNNEQFF. For the CDR3, the DNA is TGCAGCGTCCTCCCCCTTCCGGGACAGGGAAACAATGAGCAGTTCTTC. This rearrangement joins TRBV29-1 to TRBJ2-1, with 9 positions matching TRBD1. V shed 6 bases and J 5 bases; nucleotides not matched to a gene: 14. Germline CDR1 reads SQVTM; CDR2 reads ANQGSEA. The CDR3 consists of 16 residues.

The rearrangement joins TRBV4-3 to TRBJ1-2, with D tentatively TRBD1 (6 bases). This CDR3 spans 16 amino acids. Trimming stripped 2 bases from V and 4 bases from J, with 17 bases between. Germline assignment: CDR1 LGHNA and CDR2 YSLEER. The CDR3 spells CASSQSPQTGPYGYTF. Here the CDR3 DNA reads TGCGCCAGCAGCCAATCCCCCCAGACAGGTCCCTATGGCTACACCTTC.

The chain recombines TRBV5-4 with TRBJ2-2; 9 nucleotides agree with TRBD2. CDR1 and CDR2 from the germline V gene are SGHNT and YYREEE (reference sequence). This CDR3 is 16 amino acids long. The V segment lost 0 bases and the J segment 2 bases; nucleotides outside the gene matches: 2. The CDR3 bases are TGTGCCAGCAGCTTGGGCGGGAGGGCAAACACCGGGGAGCTGTTTTTT. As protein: CASSLGGRANTGELFF.

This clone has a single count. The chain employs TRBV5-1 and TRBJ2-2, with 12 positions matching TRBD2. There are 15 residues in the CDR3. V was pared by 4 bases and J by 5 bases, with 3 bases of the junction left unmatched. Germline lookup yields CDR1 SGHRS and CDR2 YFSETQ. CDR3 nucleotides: TGCGCCAGCAGCGTTACTAGCGGGAGGACCGGGGAGCTGTTTTTT. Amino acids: CASSVTSGRTGELFF.

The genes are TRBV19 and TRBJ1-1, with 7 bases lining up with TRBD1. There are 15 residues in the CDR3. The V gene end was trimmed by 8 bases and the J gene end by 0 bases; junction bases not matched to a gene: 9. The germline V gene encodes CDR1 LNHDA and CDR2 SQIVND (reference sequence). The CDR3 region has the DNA TGTGCCAGTCTTACAGACGGGACAGTGAACACTGAAGCTTTCTTT. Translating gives CASLTDGTVNTEAFF.

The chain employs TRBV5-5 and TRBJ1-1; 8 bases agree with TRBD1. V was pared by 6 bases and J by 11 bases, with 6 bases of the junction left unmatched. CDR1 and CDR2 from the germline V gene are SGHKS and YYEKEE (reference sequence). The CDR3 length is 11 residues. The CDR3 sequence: CASKGQGWAFF. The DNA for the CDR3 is TGTGCCAGCAAAGGACAGGGTTGGGCTTTCTTT.